Listed below are T cell receptor beta chains from one sample, sequenced in a study of blood T cell repertoires in COVID-19. The data were produced by immunoSEQ multiplex PCR, yet TCRdb's version contains in-frame clones alone and is incomplete. Among approximately 300,000 clones listed, more than 70% were seen once. The sequenced sample was peripheral blood. Receptors were obtained from a woman between 50 and 59 years old with acute or convalescent COVID-19. CDR3s include the opening cysteine and the closing phenylalanine or tryptophan. The D gene is left open where the match is weak. A clone size is listed for some rows: how often the clone was seen (once, few, many), or a class if it is expanded.

TRBD1	TRBV2	TRBJ2-2	once	TGTGCCAGCAGTGACAGGGGGCCGTTCAACACCGGGGAGCTGTTTTTT	CASSDRGPFNTGELFF
NA	TRBV10-3	TRBJ2-2	NA	TGTGCCATCAGGGGGGGGACAGGAACCGGGGAGCTGTTTTTT	CAIRGGTGTGELFF
NA	TRBV27	TRBJ2-1	once	TGTGCCAGCAGTTTCTCGGGAGCCGCCACCAATGAGCAGTTCTTC	CASSFSGAATNEQFF
TRBD2	TRBV7-2	TRBJ2-7	NA	TGTGCCAGCAGCTCCCCAGGGAGGGCTGTCTACGAGCAGTACTTC	CASSSPGRAVYEQYF
TRBD1	TRBV18	TRBJ2-5	NA	TGTGCCAGCTCACCAACAGGCACAGGGGCCCCTTTTGGTCGAGAGACCCAGTACTTC	CASSPTGTGAPFGRETQYF
NA	TRBV6-5	TRBJ1-2	NA	TGTGCCACGGCGAGGGCCCCTAACTATGGCTACACCTTC	CATARAPNYGYTF
TRBD1	TRBV14	TRBJ1-2	NA	TGTGCCAGCAGCCAGGACAGGGGGTATGGCTACACCTTC	CASSQDRGYGYTF
TRBD2	TRBV6-1	TRBJ2-3	NA	TGTGCCAGCAGTGAACTAGCGGGAGGGAGAGATACGCAGTATTTT	CASSELAGGRDTQYF
NA	TRBV7-9	TRBJ2-3	NA	TGTGCCAGCAGCTCCAGCAGGCCGGCAGATACGCAGTATTTT	CASSSSRPADTQYF
NA	TRBV19	TRBJ1-5	NA	TGTGCCAGTATGGGAGGGACCGGTCAGCCCCAGCATTTT	CASMGGTGQPQHF
NA	TRBV12-3/TRBV12-4	TRBJ1-1	NA	TGTGCCAGCAGTTTTTCGTCGAACACTGAAGCTTTCTTT	CASSFSSNTEAFF
TRBD1	TRBV20-1	TRBJ2-1	many	TGCAGTGCTAGTAGACAGGGACATGAGCAGTTCTTC	CSASRQGHEQFF
TRBD1	TRBV12-3/TRBV12-4	TRBJ1-2	NA	TGTGCCAGCAGGTATTGGGACAGGGGTGCGGACACCTTC	CASRYWDRGADTF